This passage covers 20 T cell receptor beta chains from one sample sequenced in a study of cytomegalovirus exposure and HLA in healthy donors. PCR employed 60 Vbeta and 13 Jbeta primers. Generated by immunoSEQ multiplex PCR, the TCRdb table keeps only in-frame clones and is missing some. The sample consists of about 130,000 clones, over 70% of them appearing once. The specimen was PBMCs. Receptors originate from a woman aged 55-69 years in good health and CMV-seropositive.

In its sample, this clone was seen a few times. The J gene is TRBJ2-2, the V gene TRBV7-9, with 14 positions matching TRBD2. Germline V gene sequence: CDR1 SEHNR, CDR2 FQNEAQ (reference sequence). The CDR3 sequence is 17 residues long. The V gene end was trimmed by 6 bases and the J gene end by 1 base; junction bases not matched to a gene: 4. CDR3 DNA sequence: TGTGCCAGCAGGGCCGGGACTAGCGGGGGGAACACCGGGGAGCTGTTTTTT. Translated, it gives CASRAGTSGGNTGELFF.

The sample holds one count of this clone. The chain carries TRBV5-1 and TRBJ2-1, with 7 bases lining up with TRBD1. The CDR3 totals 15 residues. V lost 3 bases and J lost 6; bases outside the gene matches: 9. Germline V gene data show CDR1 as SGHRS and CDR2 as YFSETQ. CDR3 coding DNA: TGCGCCAGCAGCTCATTAGGACAGGTCATCAATGAGCAGTTCTTC. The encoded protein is CASSSLGQVINEQFF.

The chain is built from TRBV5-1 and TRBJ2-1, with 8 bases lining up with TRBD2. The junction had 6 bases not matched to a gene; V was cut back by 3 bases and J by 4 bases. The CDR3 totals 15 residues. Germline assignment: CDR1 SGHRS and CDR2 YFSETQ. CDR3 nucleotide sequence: TGCGCCAGCAGCTCCGGGGGGGCGGGGTACAATGAGCAGTTCTTC. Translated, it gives CASSSGGAGYNEQFF.

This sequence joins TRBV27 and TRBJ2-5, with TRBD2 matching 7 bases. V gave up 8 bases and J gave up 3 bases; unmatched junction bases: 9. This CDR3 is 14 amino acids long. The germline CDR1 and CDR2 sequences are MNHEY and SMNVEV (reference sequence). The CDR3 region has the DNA TGTGCCAGCGGCTCCTGGCGGGGGAAAGAGACCCAGTACTTC. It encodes CASGSWRGKETQYF.

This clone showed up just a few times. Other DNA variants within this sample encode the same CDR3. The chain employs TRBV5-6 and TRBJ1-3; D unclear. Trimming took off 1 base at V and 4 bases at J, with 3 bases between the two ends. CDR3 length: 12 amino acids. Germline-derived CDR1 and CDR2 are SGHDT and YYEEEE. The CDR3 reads CASSLSGNTIYF. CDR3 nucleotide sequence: TGTGCCAGCAGCTTGAGCGGAAACACCATATATTTT.

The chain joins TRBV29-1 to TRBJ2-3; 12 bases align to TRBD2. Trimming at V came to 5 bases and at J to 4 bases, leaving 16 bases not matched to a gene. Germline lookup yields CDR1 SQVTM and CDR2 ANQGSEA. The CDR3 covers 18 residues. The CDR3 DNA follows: TGCAGCGTTAGTCTAGCGGGGGGGCAGGGAGTGCGGGCAGATACGCAGTATTTT. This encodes CSVSLAGGQGVRADTQYF.

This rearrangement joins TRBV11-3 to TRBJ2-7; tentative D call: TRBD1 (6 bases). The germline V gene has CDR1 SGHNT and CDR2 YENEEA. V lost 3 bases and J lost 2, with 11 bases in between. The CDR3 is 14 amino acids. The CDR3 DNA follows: TGTGCCAGCAGCTTGTCAGGGGTAACCTACGAGCAGTACTTC. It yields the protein CASSLSGVTYEQYF.

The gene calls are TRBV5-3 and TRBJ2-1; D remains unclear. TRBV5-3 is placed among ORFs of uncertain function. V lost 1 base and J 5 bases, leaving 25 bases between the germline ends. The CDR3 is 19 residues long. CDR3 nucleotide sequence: TGTGCCAGAAGCTTGAGATATGTGGGTACTCTCCACAGTAACAATGAGCAGTTCTTC. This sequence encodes CARSLRYVGTLHSNNEQFF.

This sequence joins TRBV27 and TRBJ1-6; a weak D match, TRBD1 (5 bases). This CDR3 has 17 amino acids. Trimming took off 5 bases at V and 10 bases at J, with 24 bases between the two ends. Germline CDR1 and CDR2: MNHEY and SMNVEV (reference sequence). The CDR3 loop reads CASSPERDFIGNSPLHF. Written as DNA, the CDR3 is TGTGCCAGCAGTCCCGAAAGGGACTTCATAGGAAACTCACCCCTCCACTTT.

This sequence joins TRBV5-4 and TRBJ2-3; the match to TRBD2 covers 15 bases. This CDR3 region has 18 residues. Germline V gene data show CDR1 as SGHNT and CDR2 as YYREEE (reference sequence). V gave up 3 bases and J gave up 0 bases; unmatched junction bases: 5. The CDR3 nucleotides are TGTGCCAGCAGCTCTCGGACTAGCGGGGGGGGGAGCACAGATACGCAGTATTTT. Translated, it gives CASSSRTSGGGSTDTQYF.

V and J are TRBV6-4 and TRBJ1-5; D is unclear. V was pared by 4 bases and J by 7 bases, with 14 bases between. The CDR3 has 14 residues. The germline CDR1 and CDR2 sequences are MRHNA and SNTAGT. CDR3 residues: CASSVSGGRQPQHF. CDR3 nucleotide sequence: TGTGCCAGCAGTGTTTCGGGCGGGAGGCAGCCCCAGCATTTT.

CDR3 loop: CTSSPWGGPNTGELFF. The CDR3 DNA is TGCACCAGCAGCCCCTGGGGGGGGCCGAACACCGGGGAGCTGTTTTTT. The chain uses TRBV1 and TRBJ2-2; TRBD2 reflects the table's D call only, with no check against the DNA. TRBV1 is termed a pseudogene. The CDR3 contains 16 residues.

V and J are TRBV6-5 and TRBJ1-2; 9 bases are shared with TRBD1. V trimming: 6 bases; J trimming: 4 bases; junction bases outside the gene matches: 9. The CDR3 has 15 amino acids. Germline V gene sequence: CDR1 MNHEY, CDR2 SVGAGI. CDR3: CASRLTDRGAYGYTF. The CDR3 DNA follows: TGTGCCAGCAGACTCACGGACAGGGGCGCCTATGGCTACACCTTC.

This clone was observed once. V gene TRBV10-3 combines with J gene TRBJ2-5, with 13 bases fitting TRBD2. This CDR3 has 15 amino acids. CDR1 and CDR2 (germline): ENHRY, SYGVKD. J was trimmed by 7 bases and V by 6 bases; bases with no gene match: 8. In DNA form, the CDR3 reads TGTGCCATCAGAACTAGCGGGGGGGCCTTGGGGACCCAGTACTTC. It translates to CAIRTSGGALGTQYF.

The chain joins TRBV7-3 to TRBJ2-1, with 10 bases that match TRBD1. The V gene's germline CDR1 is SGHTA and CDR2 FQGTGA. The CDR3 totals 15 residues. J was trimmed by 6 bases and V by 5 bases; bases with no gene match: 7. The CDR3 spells CASSPRGQGSNEQFF. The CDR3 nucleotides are TGTGCCAGCAGCCCAAGGGGACAGGGGTCCAATGAGCAGTTCTTC.

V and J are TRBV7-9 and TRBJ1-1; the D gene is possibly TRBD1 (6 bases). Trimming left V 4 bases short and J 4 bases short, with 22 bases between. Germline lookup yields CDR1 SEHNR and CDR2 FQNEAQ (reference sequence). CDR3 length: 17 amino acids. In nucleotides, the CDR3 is TGTGCCAGCAGCTCAGGGAGGGGGGAGAGGACGGTCACTGAAGCTTTCTTT. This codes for CASSSGRGERTVTEAFF.

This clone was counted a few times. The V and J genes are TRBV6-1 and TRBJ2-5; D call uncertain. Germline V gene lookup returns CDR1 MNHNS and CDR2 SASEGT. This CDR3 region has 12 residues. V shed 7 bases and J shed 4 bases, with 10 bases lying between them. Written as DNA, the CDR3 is TGTGCCAGCACCCTCTTCCGAGAGACCCAGTACTTC. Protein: CASTLFRETQYF.

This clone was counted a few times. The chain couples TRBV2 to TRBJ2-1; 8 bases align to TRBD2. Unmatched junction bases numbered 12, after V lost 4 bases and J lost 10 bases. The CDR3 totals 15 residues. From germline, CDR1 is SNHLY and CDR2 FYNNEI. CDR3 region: CASSGDTGGPGEQFF. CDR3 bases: TGTGCCAGCAGTGGGGATACGGGGGGGCCGGGGGAGCAGTTCTTC.

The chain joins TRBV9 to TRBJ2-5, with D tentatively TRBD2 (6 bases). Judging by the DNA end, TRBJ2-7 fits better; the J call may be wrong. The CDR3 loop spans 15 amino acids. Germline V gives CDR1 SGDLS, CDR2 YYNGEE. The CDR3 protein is CASSVEGLASYEQYF. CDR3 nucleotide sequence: TGTGCCAGCAGCGTAGAGGGACTCGCTTCCTACGAGCAGTACTTC.

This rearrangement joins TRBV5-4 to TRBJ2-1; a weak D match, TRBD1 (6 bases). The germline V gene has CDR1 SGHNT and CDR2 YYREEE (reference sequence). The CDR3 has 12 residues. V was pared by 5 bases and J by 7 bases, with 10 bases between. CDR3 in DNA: TGTGCCAGCAGTCTGGGGACAAATGAGCAGTTCTTC. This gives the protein CASSLGTNEQFF. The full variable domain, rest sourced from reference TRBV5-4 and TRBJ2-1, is ETGVTQSPTHLIKTRGQQVTLRCSSQSGHNTVSWYQQALGQGPQFIFQYYREEENGRGNFPPRFSGLQFPNYSSELNVNALELDDSALYLCASSLGTNEQFFGPGTRLTVL.